The 10 T cell receptor beta chains listed next were all sequenced from one sample in a study of Graves' ophthalmopathy and Graves' hyperthyroidism. The authors amplified TCR beta CDR3 regions from RNA transcripts. Following a first-round RT-PCR that used HTBI primers, a second-round multiplex PCR was carried out. TCRdb re-called the multiplex PCR reads with MiXCR, one entry per CDR3 protein. The data show 210,000 or so distinct CDR3 sequences, 29% seen once. The specimen sequenced was peripheral blood. Receptors originate from a man between 45 and 60 years old with Graves' ophthalmopathy.

The V and J genes are TRBV2 and TRBJ1-1; D remains ambiguous. V shed 11 bases and J shed 3 bases, with 16 bases lying between them. This CDR3 is built from 13 residues. Germline V gene data show CDR1 as SNHLY and CDR2 as FYNNEI. The CDR3 here is CASRIERDTEAFF. The CDR3 DNA is TGTGCCTCACGGATAGAAAGGGACACTGAAGCTTTCTTT.

The V gene is TRBV4-1, the J gene TRBJ1-5, with D hard to call. Germline V gene sequence: CDR1 MGHRA, CDR2 YSYEKL. The CDR3 is 14 residues long. The V gene lost 3 bases and the J gene lost 9 bases, with 15 bases spanning the gap. CDR3 DNA sequence: TGCGCCAGCAGCCACCTTGACAAAGGCCGGCCCCAGCATTTT. Protein: CASSHLDKGRPQHF.

This clonotype was found many times. The chain links TRBV10-3 to TRBJ1-6, with 8 positions matching TRBD1. Germline values: CDR1 ENHRY, CDR2 SYGVKD. The CDR3 totals 13 residues. Trimming removed 6 bases from V and 8 bases from J; junction bases left unmatched: 3. CDR3 loop: CAIRQDRDSPLHF. CDR3 coding DNA: TGTGCCATCAGACAGGACAGGGATTCACCCCTCCACTTT.

This clonotype was seen many times. The chain couples TRBV28 to TRBJ2-7; D call uncertain. Looked up from germline, CDR1 is MDHEN and CDR2 is SYDVKM. CDR3 length: 14 amino acids. Trimming pared 3 bases from V and 2 bases from J, leaving 11 bases between. The CDR3 loop is CASSFRPDTYEQYF. The CDR3, as DNA: TGTGCCAGCAGTTTCCGACCCGACACCTACGAGCAGTACTTC.

Ten or more counts support this clonotype. The chain is built from TRBV9 and TRBJ2-5; D possibly corresponds to TRBD1 (6 bases). Germline V CDR1 and CDR2: SGDLS, YYNGEE. V was trimmed by 2 bases and J by 2 bases, leaving 10 bases between them. CDR3 length equals 14 residues. CDR3 protein: CASSVGTMQETQYF. The CDR3 DNA is TGTGCCAGCAGCGTGGGGACAATGCAAGAGACCCAGTACTTC.

The chain's CDR3 is CASSEVQGSGNTIYF. The DNA for the CDR3 is TGTGCCAGCAGTGAAGTCCAGGGTTCCGGAAACACCATATATTTT. The rearrangement joins TRBV6-1 to TRBJ1-3; perhaps TRBD1 as D (5 bases). CDR1 is MNHNS and CDR2 is SASEGT in the germline V gene. The germline V and J ends were trimmed by 1 base and 4 bases, with 11 bases remaining between them. The CDR3 consists of 15 residues.

The CDR3 region is CASSLETGHYEQYF. The CDR3 DNA reads as TGTGCCAGCAGTTTAGAGACAGGGCACTACGAGCAGTACTTC. The chain links TRBV27 to TRBJ2-7; 7 nucleotides align to TRBD1. The J segment lost 3 bases and the V segment lost 2 bases, leaving 4 bases of the junction unmatched. Germline values: CDR1 MNHEY, CDR2 SMNVEV (reference sequence). The CDR3 runs 14 residues.

This clonotype was detected ten times or more. The CDR3 DNA reads as TGTGCCAGCAGACCCGGGACAAGAGACTACGAGCAGTACTTC. Residues: CASRPGTRDYEQYF. The chain links TRBV28 to TRBJ2-7; TRBD1 might be the D (6 bases). Germline V lookup: CDR1 MDHEN, CDR2 SYDVKM. Trimming took off 6 bases at V and 3 bases at J, with 15 bases between the two ends. The CDR3 sequence is 14 residues long.

In its sample, this clonotype was seen many times. The chain couples TRBV12-3 or TRBV12-4 to TRBJ1-5; D remains ambiguous. The CDR3 runs 12 residues. V was clipped by 7 bases and J by 5 bases, with 9 bases between them. The CDR3 sequence: CASKYGYQPQHF. CDR3 sequence (DNA): TGTGCCAGCAAGTACGGGTATCAGCCCCAGCATTTT.

The sample holds many counts of this clonotype. This chain links TRBV7-3 with TRBJ1-5; unclear D gene. Germline loops: CDR1 SGHTA, CDR2 FQGTGA. V was pared by 5 bases and J by 6 bases, with 8 bases between. This CDR3 is 12 amino acids long. This CDR3 reads CASSPTVQPQHF. For the CDR3, the DNA is TGTGCCAGCAGCCCCACGGTTCAGCCCCAGCATTTT. Variable domain in full (rest from reference TRBV7-3 and TRBJ1-5): GAGVSQTPSNKVTEKGKYVELRCDPISGHTALYWYRQSLGQGPEFLIYFQGTGAADDSGLPNDRFFAVRPEGSVSTLKIQRTERGDSAVYLCASSPTVQPQHFGDGTRLSIL.